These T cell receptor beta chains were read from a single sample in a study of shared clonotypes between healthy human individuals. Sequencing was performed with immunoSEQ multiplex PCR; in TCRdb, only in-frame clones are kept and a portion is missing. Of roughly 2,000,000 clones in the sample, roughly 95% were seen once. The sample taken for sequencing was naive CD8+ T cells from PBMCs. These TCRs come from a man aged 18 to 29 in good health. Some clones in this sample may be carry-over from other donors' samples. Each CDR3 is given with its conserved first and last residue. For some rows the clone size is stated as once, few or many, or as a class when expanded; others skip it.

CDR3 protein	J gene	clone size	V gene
CASSPQLTDTQYF	TRBJ2-3	NA	TRBV28
CATSSERDLRDEQYF	TRBJ2-7	NA	TRBV15
CASSLEYGLPTQYF	TRBJ2-5	NA	TRBV7-9
CASSYLGQGDTEAFF	TRBJ1-1	few	TRBV6-6
CASSALGGLAGGETQYF	TRBJ2-5	NA	TRBV7-3
CASTGESYNEQFF	TRBJ2-1	NA	TRBV10-2
CASTLAGGTGGYNEQFF	TRBJ2-1	once	TRBV9
CASSFFPPGQSNQPQHF	TRBJ1-5	NA	TRBV28
CASLEGGGPYEQYF	TRBJ2-7	NA	TRBV7-8
CASEQLAGVYNEQFF	TRBJ2-1	NA	TRBV18
CSVESQGAPYNEQFF	TRBJ2-1	NA	TRBV29-1
CASEAGSFNNEQFF	TRBJ2-1	NA	TRBV7-9
CASSLSSAEQYF	TRBJ2-7	NA	TRBV7-9
CASSFNAAEQFF	TRBJ2-1	NA	TRBV5-1
CASSVGRTGIEQPQHF	TRBJ1-5	NA	TRBV18
CASGGEPGWRETQYF	TRBJ2-5	NA	TRBV27
CAISERAGTLSYEQYF	TRBJ2-7	NA	TRBV10-3
CASSQGGIAKNIQYF	TRBJ2-4	once	TRBV4-1
CASSLSPPAGGSYEQYF	TRBJ2-7	NA	TRBV7-3
CAISDPRTSSSNQPQHF	TRBJ1-5	once	TRBV10-3
CAARTGGTEAFF	TRBJ1-1	NA	TRBV25-1
CASSSQLRRSGGAYEQYF	TRBJ2-7	NA	TRBV7-2
CASSRRASVTYEQYF	TRBJ2-7	NA	TRBV27
CASSLAWLRGTDTQYF	TRBJ2-3	NA	TRBV5-8
CASSLGPGVGYGYTF	TRBJ1-2	NA	TRBV11-2
CASSQTSSRETQYF	TRBJ2-5	NA	TRBV27
CASSATGTGGFYEQYF	TRBJ2-7	NA	TRBV28
CASSRADYRQYF	TRBJ2-7	NA	TRBV7-9
CASSRRQREETQYF	TRBJ2-5	NA	TRBV7-8
CASSPTVDYGYTF	TRBJ1-2	NA	TRBV7-9
CASSSTSERGSSYEQYF	TRBJ2-7	NA	TRBV7-9
CASSHGPGQNYEQYF	TRBJ2-7	NA	TRBV19
CASSVPEGASGAYNEQFF	TRBJ2-1	NA	TRBV9
CASSAGTGSSTDTQYF	TRBJ2-3	NA	TRBV9
CSVEGLAGGRIGLDTQYF	TRBJ2-3	NA	TRBV29-1
CASSLAPSQETQYF	TRBJ2-5	NA	TRBV5-6
CSVEGGTSGYYEQYF	TRBJ2-7	once	TRBV29-1
CSGSSGNEQYF	TRBJ2-7	NA	TRBV20-1
CASREDLATIGDTF	TRBJ1-2	NA	TRBV2
CAWGEGYGYTF	TRBJ1-2	NA	TRBV30
CASSLAPGQGDLTQYF	TRBJ2-5	NA	TRBV5-1
CASSAGTVEAFF	TRBJ1-1	NA	TRBV7-6
CASSLIPGTGGYEQYF	TRBJ2-7	NA	TRBV27
CSVEGQEGGYTF	TRBJ1-2	NA	TRBV29-1
CAWSVPLRANTGELFF	TRBJ2-2	NA	TRBV30
CASSVGGRAGSYNEQFF	TRBJ2-1	NA	TRBV9
CASSLGERLNNEQFF	TRBJ2-1	NA	TRBV5-8
CASSKTGLNTEAFF	TRBJ1-1	NA	TRBV7-3
CASSVRLAGYNEQFF	TRBJ2-1	NA	TRBV27
CASSLGAGYQETQYF	TRBJ2-5	NA	TRBV7-7
CTSSQALLSYEQYF	TRBJ2-7	NA	TRBV1
CASSQDPGFGVNTEAFF	TRBJ1-1	NA	TRBV4-3